The present T cell receptor (beta chain) was sequenced within a study of neurological immune-mediated disorders. The V and J ends lost 1 base and 4 bases respectively, with 8 bases between them. The germline V gene has CDR1 KGHSH and CDR2 LQKENI. The CDR3 runs to 13 residues. This clonotype was seen many times. The antigen is unknown. Whenever a sequencing run was performed, it yielded over 190 million TCR-beta sequences from 15-18 subjects. MiXCR, run by TCRdb on the 5' RACE reads, gives a single entry per CDR3 protein. The table lists some 30,000 distinct CDR3 sequences, less than 20% of them singletons, with approximately 5% in the top ten. Time point noted: technical triplicate 3. Input was under 1.1 million sorted T cells, either CD4+ or CD8+. Broader study findings: Whereas HTLV-1-associated myelopathy showed the most TCR clonal expansion, multiple sclerosis showed the least, with levels below those of healthy controls.

Material: CD4+ T cells from blood. The chain is built from TRBV18 and TRBJ2-7; D uncertain. This TCR derives from a female donor with HTLV-1-associated myelopathy (HAM/TSP). CDR3: CASSPRDGYEQYF. The CDR3 nucleotides are TGTGCCAGCTCACCACGAGACGGTTACGAGCAGTACTTC.